A selection of T cell receptor beta chains follows, all from one sample in a study of cytomegalovirus exposure and HLA in healthy donors. Assay used: immunoSEQ multiplex PCR; TCRdb lists only in-frame clones, some missing. The table shows about 190,000 clones, with nearly 80% occurring only once. Sequenced: PBMCs. The receptors derive from a woman aged 30 to 39 in good health and CMV-seropositive. The CDR3 runs from the conserved cysteine through the conserved F or W. A D gene is named only where the DNA matches it firmly. Not all rows give a size; the values are once, few, many and, for expanded clones, a class.

clone size: NA; D gene: TRBD1; V gene: TRBV11-3; J gene: TRBJ2-3; CDR3 protein: CASSLGTGRTDTQYF; CDR3 DNA: TGTGCCAGCAGCTTAGGGACAGGCCGGACAGATACGCAGTATTTT
clone size: few; D gene: NA; V gene: TRBV27; J gene: TRBJ2-2; CDR3 protein: CASSLEAGENTGELFF; CDR3 DNA: TGTGCCAGCAGTTTAGAAGCGGGTGAGAACACCGGGGAGCTGTTTTTT
clone size: few; D gene: NA; V gene: TRBV27; J gene: TRBJ1-2; CDR3 protein: CASSLLPPGLYGYTF; CDR3 DNA: TGTGCCAGCAGTCTCCTCCCCCCAGGGCTCTATGGCTACACCTTC
clone size: few; D gene: NA; V gene: TRBV4-2; J gene: TRBJ1-4; CDR3 protein: CASSQEGAAGVWTNEKLFF; CDR3 DNA: TGTGCCAGCAGCCAAGAGGGTGCGGCGGGGGTTTGGACTAATGAAAAACTGTTTTTT
clone size: NA; D gene: NA; V gene: TRBV14; J gene: TRBJ1-4; CDR3 protein: CASSQAGRPINEKLFF; CDR3 DNA: TGTGCCAGCAGCCAAGCAGGCAGACCAATTAATGAAAAACTGTTTTTT
clone size: NA; D gene: NA; V gene: TRBV7-9; J gene: TRBJ1-5; CDR3 protein: CASSLAGQPGQPQHF; CDR3 DNA: TGTGCCAGCAGCTTAGCTGGACAGCCGGGTCAGCCCCAGCATTTT
clone size: NA; D gene: NA; V gene: TRBV10-2; J gene: TRBJ2-7; CDR3 protein: CASCLSSYEQYF; CDR3 DNA: TGCGCCAGTTGCCTAAGCTCCTACGAGCAGTACTTC
clone size: NA; D gene: NA; V gene: TRBV10-1; J gene: TRBJ1-1; CDR3 protein: CASSVGNPNTEAFF; CDR3 DNA: TGCGCCAGCAGTGTGGGCAACCCGAACACTGAAGCTTTCTTT
clone size: NA; D gene: TRBD1; V gene: TRBV7-3; J gene: TRBJ1-5; CDR3 protein: CASSNSSFRGIIQPQHF; CDR3 DNA: TGTGCCAGCAGCAACTCATCATTCAGGGGGATTATTCAGCCCCAGCATTTT
clone size: NA; D gene: NA; V gene: TRBV29-1; J gene: TRBJ1-5; CDR3 protein: CSVAGGAGNQPQHF; CDR3 DNA: TGCAGCGTCGCTGGGGGGGCCGGCAATCAGCCCCAGCATTTT
clone size: NA; D gene: TRBD1; V gene: TRBV27; J gene: TRBJ2-5; CDR3 protein: CASSFDRGKETQYF; CDR3 DNA: TGTGCCAGCAGTTTCGACAGGGGTAAAGAGACCCAGTACTTC
clone size: NA; D gene: TRBD1; V gene: TRBV5-1; J gene: TRBJ2-3; CDR3 protein: CASSWTGPTDTQYF; CDR3 DNA: TGCGCCAGCAGCTGGACAGGTCCCACAGATACGCAGTATTTT
clone size: NA; D gene: NA; V gene: TRBV5-1; J gene: TRBJ2-7; CDR3 protein: CASSLLVGGYEQYF; CDR3 DNA: TGCGCCAGCAGCTTGCTTGTCGGGGGCTACGAGCAGTACTTC
clone size: NA; D gene: NA; V gene: TRBV5-1; J gene: TRBJ1-2; CDR3 protein: CASSLERGNYGYTF; CDR3 DNA: TGCGCCAGCAGCTTGGAACGGGGAAACTATGGCTACACCTTC
clone size: NA; D gene: NA; V gene: TRBV20-1; J gene: TRBJ1-1; CDR3 protein: CSAIRDTEAFF; CDR3 DNA: TGCAGTGCAATACGGGACACTGAAGCTTTCTTT